These 8 T cell receptor beta chains were sequenced from one sample in a study of blood T cell repertoires in COVID-19. Measured with immunoSEQ multiplex PCR; TCRdb has only the in-frame clones, and not every one. The sample consists of some 270,000 clones, roughly 88% of them appearing once. The specimen sequenced was peripheral blood. The receptors come from a woman between 65 and 79 years old with acute or convalescent COVID-19.

The chain recombines TRBV3-1 (or the pseudogene TRBV3-2) with TRBJ1-2, with 9 bases fitting TRBD1. This CDR3 is 15 amino acids long. With V trimmed by 1 base and J by 4 bases, 4 bases remained unmatched. The V gene's germline CDR1 is LGHDT and CDR2 YNNKEL (reference sequence). The DNA of the CDR3 is TGTGCCAGCAGCCAAGGGGGACAGGGATCCTATGGCTACACCTTC. The encoded protein is CASSQGGQGSYGYTF.

The chain combines TRBV5-4 with TRBJ1-3; 8 nucleotides match TRBD1. This CDR3 is built from 15 residues. The trim removed 1 base at V and 4 bases at J, leaving 4 bases unmatched. Germline values: CDR1 SGHNT, CDR2 YYREEE (reference sequence). As DNA, the CDR3 is TGTGCCAGCAGCTTGCAGGGGGCGGGAGGAAACACCATATATTTT. Translation: CASSLQGAGGNTIYF.

The CDR3 region is CASRKEQLYGYTF. The CDR3 region has the DNA TGTGCCAGCAGGAAGGAACAGCTCTATGGCTACACCTTC. V gene TRBV6-5 combines with J gene TRBJ1-2; D uncertain. V lost 6 bases to trimming and J lost 4 bases, with 12 bases between them. CDR3 length: 13 amino acids. Germline V gene lookup returns CDR1 MNHEY and CDR2 SVGAGI.

The chain carries TRBV13 and TRBJ2-2; 8 nucleotides line up with TRBD1. The CDR3 has 17 amino acids. J was trimmed by 1 base and V by 8 bases; bases with no gene match: 12. In germline, CDR1 is PRHDT, CDR2 FYEKMQ (reference sequence). CDR3 coding DNA: TGTGCCAGCGGCGACAGGGGAATGGCCTGGAACACCGGGGAGCTGTTTTTT. Translating gives CASGDRGMAWNTGELFF.

This clone was seen once. The rearrangement joins TRBV3-1 (or the pseudogene TRBV3-2) to TRBJ1-2, with no clear D. This CDR3 has 16 amino acids. Trimming took 1 base from V and 4 from J, leaving 16 bases between them. Germline values: CDR1 LGHDT, CDR2 YNNKEL (reference sequence). CDR3 region: CASSQGAAPTSYGYTF. CDR3 in DNA: TGTGCCAGCAGCCAAGGGGCAGCCCCAACCTCCTATGGCTACACCTTC.

The chain combines TRBV6-1 with TRBJ1-4; 7 bases are shared with TRBD1. Germline CDR1 and CDR2: MNHNS and SASEGT. CDR3 size: 17 residues. Losses at the gene ends were 0 bases for V and 0 bases for J; bases not matched to a gene: 4. This chain's CDR3 is CASSEATGFTTNEKLFF. The CDR3 nucleotides read TGTGCCAGCAGTGAAGCGACAGGGTTTACAACTAATGAAAAACTGTTTTTT.

The J gene is TRBJ2-5, the V gene TRBV27, with D perhaps TRBD2 (6 bases). V gave up 2 bases and J gave up 5 bases, with 12 bases separating them. CDR1 and CDR2 (germline): MNHEY, SMNVEV (reference sequence). CDR3 length: 14 amino acids. The CDR3 DNA reads as TGTGCCAGCAGTTTACGACTAGGTCTCGAGACCCAGTACTTC. Translation: CASSLRLGLETQYF.

V and J are TRBV7-9 and TRBJ1-2; D ambiguous. Per the germline V gene, CDR1 is SEHNR and CDR2 is FQNEAQ (reference sequence). V was trimmed by 3 bases and J by 4 bases, leaving 18 bases between them. The CDR3 contains 16 residues. The CDR3 here is CASSFQRALLPYGYTF. The CDR3 region has the DNA TGTGCCAGCAGCTTCCAGCGGGCGTTACTTCCCTATGGCTACACCTTC.